Sequencing of this T cell receptor (beta chain) was carried out in a study of blood T cells in healthy people across ages (dated by TCRdb to 2013 to 2016). Regarding the research as a whole: Template switching captured roughly one uniquely barcoded TCR beta cDNA molecule per two T cells in model experiments. Using deep sequencing normalized with unique cDNA molecular identifiers, the study measured how TCR beta repertoire diversity changes with age. Donors were grouped into four age groups: young (average roughly 17 years), middle-aged (roughly 40), aged (62) and long-lived (around 80). Donors of different ages were randomly distributed across sequencing lanes to avoid experimental bias. Two additional independent replicas of 1 million unique cDNA reads from the same blood draw were analyzed for two donors (one aged 18 to 30 and one aged 80 or older). General findings and caveats noted by the study authors: Observed TCR beta diversity per million T cells fell roughly linearly with age, and a significant reduction was already apparent by age around 40. Donor CMV infection status was unknown, potentially confounding age-related changes in expanded clonotypes. Compared with the aged group, the long-lived group had more naive CD4+ T cells, fewer expanded clones and increased TCR diversity, suggesting age selection. There was a strong correlation between observed TCR beta diversity and the percentage of naive T cells measured by flow cytometry. Total diversity estimates from one million sequenced T cells were considered lower bounds and underestimates. Since profiling was done on bulk unsorted PBMCs, naive and antigen-experienced compartments could not be conclusively compared.

Library preparation employed 5' RACE. The sequencer listed for this sample is Illumina HiSeq 2500. A second about 6 to 11 cycle PCR used a sample-barcoded 5' primer and a J-beta primer mix. A unique molecular identifier was introduced onto each TCR beta cDNA molecule by a template-switch 5' adaptor carrying 12 random nucleotides. Each sample yielded at least 2.5 million CDR3-containing paired-end reads. The Mint cDNA synthesis kit, primed by a TRBC-specific oligonucleotide, was used to synthesize first-strand cDNA from all RNA. Following uracil-DNA glycosylase treatment, all cDNA underwent a first 18-cycle PCR with the universal primers M1SS and BC2_uni_R. The study's processing was this. For normalization, 1 million high-quality reads were randomly selected from each sample, with every read carrying a distinct molecular identifier. Instead of being binned into consensus sequences, reads that shared molecular identifiers were thrown out. CDR3 identification, clonotype clustering and error correction used MiTCR with a Q25 quality threshold and the strictest error-elimination algorithm. A nonparametric unseen species model using Euler transformation provided a lower-bound estimate of total TCR beta diversity. TCRdb reprocessed the public reads (quality trimming at Q25 with fastp, clone calling with MiXCR) and kept in-frame beta chains. Rows are unified per CDR3 protein, each entry keeping the most common DNA and genes. Here the V and J calls rest on TCRdb's processing, not on the authors' analysis. For this sample there are about 650,000 distinct CDR3 sequences; 32% appear just once. Over 15% of the sample is in the top ten clones.

The roughly 37 donors, aged about 6 to 100 years, were systemically healthy Caucasian individuals from Russia. Roughly 9 milliliters of peripheral blood were drawn from each donor into EDTA-treated Vacutainer tubes. PBMCs were isolated by Ficoll-Paque density-gradient centrifugation, with at least 7 million obtained per sample. Trizol reagent was used to extract total RNA from the PBMCs, yielding at least 6 micrograms per sample. The percentages of naive CD45RAhigh/CD27high T cells were determined by flow cytometry on a PBMC aliquot from every donor. CDR3 length: 15 amino acids, cysteine to phenylalanine. Kept here is only the CDR3 DNA, which spans 45 bases and is read in frame from base 1. Trimming at the junction amounts to 5 bases on V and 2 bases on J, and the germline ends lie 15 bases apart. The germline V gene yields MNHNS for CDR1 and SASEGT for CDR2. Of note for this clonotype: It lacks a known antigen. No base quality values were provided; no much bigger clone lies one nucleotide off.

Sequencing was performed on blood. The receptor chain draws on TRBV6-1 and TRBJ2-5, with the D assignment possibly TRBD1 or TRBD2, given 5 matching bases for each. This clonotype was sampled from a woman aged 80 or over in good health. Donor details come from another sample of the same person, matched by shared clones. The DNA sequence is given as TGTGCCAGCAGTATCTCGGGACGTACACAAGAGACCCAGTACTTC. This sequence encodes CASSISGRTQETQYF.